This entry features one T cell receptor (beta chain) sequence. The sample has other DNA sequences that encode this CDR3 too. This specimen comes from a study of blood T cell repertoires in COVID-19. CDR1 and CDR2 (germline): SGHNT, YYREEE (reference sequence). CDR3 length equals 14 residues. The V gene end was trimmed by 0 bases and the J gene end by 3 bases; junction bases not matched to a gene: 1. TCRdb keeps only in-frame clones here, not all; method: immunoSEQ multiplex PCR. The data contain 450,000 to 600,000 clones, roughly 87% of them singletons. The rearrangement uses TRBV5-4 and TRBJ1-2; 8 positions agree with TRBD1. This receptor was identified in a woman between 18 and 30 years old who had recovered from COVID-19. Sequenced: PBMCs or T cells enriched from blood (not recorded which). The CDR3 protein is CASSLDRGDYGYTF. CDR3 bases: TGTGCCAGCAGCTTGGACAGGGGGGACTATGGCTACACCTTC.